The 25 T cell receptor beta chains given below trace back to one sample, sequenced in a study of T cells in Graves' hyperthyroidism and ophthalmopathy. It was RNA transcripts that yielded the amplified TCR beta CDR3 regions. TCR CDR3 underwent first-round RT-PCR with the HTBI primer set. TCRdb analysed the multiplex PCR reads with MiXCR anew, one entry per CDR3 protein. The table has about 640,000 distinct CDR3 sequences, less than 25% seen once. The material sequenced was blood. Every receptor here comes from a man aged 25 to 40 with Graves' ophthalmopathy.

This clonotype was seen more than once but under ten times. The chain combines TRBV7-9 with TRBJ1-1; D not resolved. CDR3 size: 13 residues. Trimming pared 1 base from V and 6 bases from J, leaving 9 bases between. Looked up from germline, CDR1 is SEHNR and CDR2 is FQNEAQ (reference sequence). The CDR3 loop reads CASSLDGSAEAFF. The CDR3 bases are TGTGCCAGCAGCTTAGATGGGAGCGCTGAAGCTTTCTTT.

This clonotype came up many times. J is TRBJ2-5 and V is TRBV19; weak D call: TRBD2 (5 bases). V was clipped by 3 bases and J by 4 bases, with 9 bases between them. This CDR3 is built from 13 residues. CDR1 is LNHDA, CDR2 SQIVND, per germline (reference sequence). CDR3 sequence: CASSMGDGETQYF. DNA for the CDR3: TGTGCCAGTAGTATGGGAGACGGAGAGACCCAGTACTTC.

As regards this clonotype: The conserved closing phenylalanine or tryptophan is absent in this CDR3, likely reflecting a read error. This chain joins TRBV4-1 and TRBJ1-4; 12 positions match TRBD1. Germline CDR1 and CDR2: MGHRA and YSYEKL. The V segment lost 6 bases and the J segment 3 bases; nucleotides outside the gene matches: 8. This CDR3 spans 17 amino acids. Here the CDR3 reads CASRPPGQGASNEKLFS. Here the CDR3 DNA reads TGCGCCAGCAGACCCCCGGGACAGGGGGCTTCTAATGAAAAACTGTTTTCT.

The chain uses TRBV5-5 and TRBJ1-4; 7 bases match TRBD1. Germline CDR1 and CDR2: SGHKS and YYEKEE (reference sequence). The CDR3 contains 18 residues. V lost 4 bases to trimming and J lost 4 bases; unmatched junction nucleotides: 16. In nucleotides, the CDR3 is TGTGCCAGCAGCCCACTCCGGGACAGACCTCGAGATAATGAAAAACTGTTTTTT. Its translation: CASSPLRDRPRDNEKLFF.

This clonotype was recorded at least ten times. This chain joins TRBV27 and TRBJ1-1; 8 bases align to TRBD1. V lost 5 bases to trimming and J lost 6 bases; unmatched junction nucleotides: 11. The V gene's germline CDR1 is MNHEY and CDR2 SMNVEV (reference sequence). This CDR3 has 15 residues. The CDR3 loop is CASSPSRTGLAEAFF. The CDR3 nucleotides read TGTGCCAGCAGTCCGAGCCGGACAGGGCTGGCTGAAGCTTTCTTT.

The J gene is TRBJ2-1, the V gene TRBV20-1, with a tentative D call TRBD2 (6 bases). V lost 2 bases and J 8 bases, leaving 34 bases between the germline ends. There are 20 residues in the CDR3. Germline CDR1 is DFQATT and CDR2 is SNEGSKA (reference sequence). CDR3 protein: CSARPASSGVGSTWYHEQFF. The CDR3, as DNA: TGCAGTGCTAGACCCGCATCCTCGGGAGTTGGCTCGACATGGTATCATGAGCAGTTCTTC.

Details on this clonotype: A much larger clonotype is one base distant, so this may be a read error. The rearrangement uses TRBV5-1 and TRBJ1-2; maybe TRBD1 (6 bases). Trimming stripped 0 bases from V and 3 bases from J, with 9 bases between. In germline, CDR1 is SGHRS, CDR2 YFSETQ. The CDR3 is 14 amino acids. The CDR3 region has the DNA TGCGCCAGCAGCTTGGCCCCAGGGGACTATGGCTACACCTTC. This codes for CASSLAPGDYGYTF.

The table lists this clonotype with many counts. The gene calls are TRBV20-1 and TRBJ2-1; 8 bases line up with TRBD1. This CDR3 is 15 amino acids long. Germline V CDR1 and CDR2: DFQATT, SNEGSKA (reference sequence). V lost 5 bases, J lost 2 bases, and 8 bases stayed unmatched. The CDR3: CSAGDRRHPYNEQFF. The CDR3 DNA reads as TGCAGTGCTGGGGACAGGCGCCATCCCTACAATGAGCAGTTCTTC.

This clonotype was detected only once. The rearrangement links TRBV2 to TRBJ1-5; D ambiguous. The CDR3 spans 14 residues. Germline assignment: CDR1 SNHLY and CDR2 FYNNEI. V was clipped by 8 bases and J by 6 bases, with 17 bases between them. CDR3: CASGYTRGFQPQHF. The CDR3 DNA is TGTGCCAGCGGTTATACGCGCGGGTTTCAGCCCCAGCATTTT.

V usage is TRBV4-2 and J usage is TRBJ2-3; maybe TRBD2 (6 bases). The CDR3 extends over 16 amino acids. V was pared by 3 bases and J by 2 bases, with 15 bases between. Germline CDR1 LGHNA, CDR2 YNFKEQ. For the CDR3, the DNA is TGTGCCAGCAGCCAGGAAGAACTAGCCTTCACAGATACGCAGTATTTT. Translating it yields CASSQEELAFTDTQYF.

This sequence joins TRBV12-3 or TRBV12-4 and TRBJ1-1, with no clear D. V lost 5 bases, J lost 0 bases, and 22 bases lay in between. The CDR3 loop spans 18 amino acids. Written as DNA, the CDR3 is TGTGCCAGCAGTCGCAAAGGACGGCCCTTCTGGGTGAACACTGAAGCTTTCTTT. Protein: CASSRKGRPFWVNTEAFF.

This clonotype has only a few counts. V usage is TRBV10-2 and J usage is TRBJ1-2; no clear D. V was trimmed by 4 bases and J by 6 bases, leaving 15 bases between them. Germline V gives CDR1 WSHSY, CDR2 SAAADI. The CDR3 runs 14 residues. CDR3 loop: CASSVGIAWDGYTF. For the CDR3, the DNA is TGCGCCAGCAGTGTGGGGATAGCTTGGGATGGCTACACCTTC.

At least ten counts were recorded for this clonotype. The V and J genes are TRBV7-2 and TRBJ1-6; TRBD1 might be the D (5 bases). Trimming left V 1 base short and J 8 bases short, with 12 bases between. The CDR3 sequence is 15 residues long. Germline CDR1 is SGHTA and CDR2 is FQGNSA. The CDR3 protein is CASSLVGDGYSPLHF. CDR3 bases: TGTGCCAGCAGCTTAGTGGGGGACGGATATTCACCCCTCCACTTT.

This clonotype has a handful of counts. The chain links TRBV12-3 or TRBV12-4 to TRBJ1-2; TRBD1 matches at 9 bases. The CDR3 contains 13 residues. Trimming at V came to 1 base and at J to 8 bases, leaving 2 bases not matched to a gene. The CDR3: CASSLGQGVGYTF. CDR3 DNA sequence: TGTGCCAGCAGTTTAGGACAGGGGGTCGGCTACACCTTC.

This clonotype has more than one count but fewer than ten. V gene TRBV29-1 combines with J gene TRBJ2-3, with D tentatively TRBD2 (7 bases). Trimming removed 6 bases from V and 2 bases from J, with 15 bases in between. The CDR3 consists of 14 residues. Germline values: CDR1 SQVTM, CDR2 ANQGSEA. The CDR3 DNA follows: TGCAGCGTGTCTAGCGGACAGTACACAGATACGCAGTATTTT. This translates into CSVSSGQYTDTQYF.

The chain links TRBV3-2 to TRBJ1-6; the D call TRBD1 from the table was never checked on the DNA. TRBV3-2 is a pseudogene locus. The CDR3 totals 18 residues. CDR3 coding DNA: TGTGCCAGCAGCCAAAACCCCGGGGGTGGCTCCTATAATTCACCCCTCCACTTT. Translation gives CASSQNPGGGSYNSPLHF.

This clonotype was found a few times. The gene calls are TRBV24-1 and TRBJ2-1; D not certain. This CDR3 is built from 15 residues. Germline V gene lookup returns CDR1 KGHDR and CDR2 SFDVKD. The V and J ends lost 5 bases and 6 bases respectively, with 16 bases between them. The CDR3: CATSAPGVASNEQFF. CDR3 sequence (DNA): TGTGCCACCAGTGCCCCTGGGGTAGCAAGCAATGAGCAGTTCTTC.

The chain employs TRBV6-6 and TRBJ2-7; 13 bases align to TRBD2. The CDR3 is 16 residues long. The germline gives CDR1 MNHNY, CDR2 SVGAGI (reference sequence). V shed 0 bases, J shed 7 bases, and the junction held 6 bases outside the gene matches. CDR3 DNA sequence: TGTGCCAGCAGTTACTCAGGACTAGCGGGAGAGGAAGAGCAGTACTTC. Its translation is CASSYSGLAGEEEQYF.

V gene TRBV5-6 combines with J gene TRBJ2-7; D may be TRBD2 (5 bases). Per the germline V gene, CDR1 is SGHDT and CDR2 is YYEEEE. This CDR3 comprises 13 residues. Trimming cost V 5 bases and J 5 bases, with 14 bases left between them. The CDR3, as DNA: TGTGCCAGCAGAGGACTTCATACAGACGAGCAGTACTTC. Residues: CASRGLHTDEQYF. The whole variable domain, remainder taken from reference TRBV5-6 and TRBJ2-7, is DAGVTQSPTHLIKTRGQQVTLRCSPKSGHDTVSWYQQALGQGPQFIFQYYEEEERQRGNFPDRFSGHQFPNYSSELNVNALLLGDSALYLCASRGLHTDEQYFGPGTRLTVT.

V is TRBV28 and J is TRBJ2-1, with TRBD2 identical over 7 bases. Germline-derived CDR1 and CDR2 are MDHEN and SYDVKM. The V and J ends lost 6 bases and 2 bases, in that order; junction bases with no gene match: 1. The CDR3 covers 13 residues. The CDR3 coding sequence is TGTGCCAGCAGGGGAGGGCCCTACAATGAGCAGTTCTTC. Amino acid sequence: CASRGGPYNEQFF. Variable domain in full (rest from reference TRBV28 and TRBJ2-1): DVKVTQSSRYLVKRTGEKVFLECVQDMDHENMFWYRQDPGLGLRLIYFSYDVKMKEKGDIPEGYSVSREKKERFSLILESASTNQTSMYLCASRGGPYNEQFFGPGTRLTVL.

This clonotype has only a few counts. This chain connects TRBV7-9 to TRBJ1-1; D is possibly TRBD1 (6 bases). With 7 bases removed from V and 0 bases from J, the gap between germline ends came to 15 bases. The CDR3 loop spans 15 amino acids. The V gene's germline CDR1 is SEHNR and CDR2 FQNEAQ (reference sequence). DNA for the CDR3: TGTGCCAGCACCATATGGAGGGGGATGAACACTGAAGCTTTCTTT. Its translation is CASTIWRGMNTEAFF.

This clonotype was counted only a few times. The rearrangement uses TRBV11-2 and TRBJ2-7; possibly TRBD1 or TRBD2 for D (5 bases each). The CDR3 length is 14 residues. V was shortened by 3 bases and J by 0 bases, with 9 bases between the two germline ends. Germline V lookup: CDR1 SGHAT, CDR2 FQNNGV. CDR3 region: CASSFPGSSYEQYF. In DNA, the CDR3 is TGTGCCAGCAGCTTCCCAGGGAGCTCCTACGAGCAGTACTTC.

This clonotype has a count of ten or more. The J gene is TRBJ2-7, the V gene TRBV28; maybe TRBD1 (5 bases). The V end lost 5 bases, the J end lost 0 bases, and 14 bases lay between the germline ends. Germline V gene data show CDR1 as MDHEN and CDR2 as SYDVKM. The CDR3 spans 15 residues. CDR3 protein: CASSQGFSTSYEQYF. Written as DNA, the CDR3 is TGTGCCAGCAGTCAGGGTTTTTCCACCTCCTACGAGCAGTACTTC.

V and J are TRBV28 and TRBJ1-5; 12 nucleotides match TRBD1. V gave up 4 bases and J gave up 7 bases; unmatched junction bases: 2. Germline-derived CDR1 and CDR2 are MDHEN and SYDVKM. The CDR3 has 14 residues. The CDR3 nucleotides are TGTGCCAGCAGTTCGGGACAGGGGGCACAGCCCCAGCATTTT. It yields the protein CASSSGQGAQPQHF.

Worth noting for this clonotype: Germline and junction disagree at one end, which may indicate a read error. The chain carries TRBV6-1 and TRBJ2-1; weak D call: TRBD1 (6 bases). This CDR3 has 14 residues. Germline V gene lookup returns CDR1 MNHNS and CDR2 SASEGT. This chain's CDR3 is CASGEGQPYNEQFF. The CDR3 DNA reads TGTGCCAGCGGTGAAGGACAGCCCTACAATGAGCAGTTCTTC.